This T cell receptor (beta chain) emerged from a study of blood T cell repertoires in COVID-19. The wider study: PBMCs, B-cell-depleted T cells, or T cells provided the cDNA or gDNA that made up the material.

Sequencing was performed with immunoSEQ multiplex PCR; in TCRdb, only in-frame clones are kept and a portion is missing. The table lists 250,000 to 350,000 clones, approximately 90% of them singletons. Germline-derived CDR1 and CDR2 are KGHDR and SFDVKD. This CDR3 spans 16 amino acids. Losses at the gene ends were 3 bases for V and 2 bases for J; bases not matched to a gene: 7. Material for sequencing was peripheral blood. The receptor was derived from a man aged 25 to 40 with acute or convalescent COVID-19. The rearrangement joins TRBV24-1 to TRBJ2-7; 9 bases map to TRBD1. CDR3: CATSDRPGQGAYEQYF. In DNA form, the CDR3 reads TGTGCCACCAGTGATAGACCGGGACAGGGAGCCTACGAGCAGTACTTC.